The 27 T cell receptor beta chains below all came from one sample that was sequenced in a study of post-analysis software for immune sequencing data. Study outcomes and limitations: With TRBV5-6, TRBV5-1 and TRBV20-1 included, five TRBV segments were more frequent in patients than in controls.

Their cognate antigens are unknown. Libraries were made from TCR beta cDNA, and they carried unique molecular identifiers. TCRdb redid the calling of the PCR reads with MiXCR, one entry per CDR3 protein. The table has hundreds of thousands of distinct CDR3 sequences, around 33% seen once; the top ten hold roughly 13%. The sequencing sample was made of blood. These receptors were obtained from a girl aged 10-17 years with multiple sclerosis.

The gene calls are TRBV20-1 and TRBJ1-5; D is ambiguous. Germline assignment: CDR1 DFQATT and CDR2 SNEGSKA (reference sequence). V lost 1 base to trimming and J lost 5 bases, with 9 bases between them. The length of the CDR3 is 13 residues. The CDR3 protein is CSARGMEDQPQHF. CDR3 nucleotides: TGCAGTGCTAGAGGTATGGAGGATCAGCCCCAGCATTTT.

This clonotype was counted between two and nine times. One end of the junction is discordant with germline, which a read error may explain. The chain combines TRBV6-2 or TRBV6-3 with TRBJ1-1, with a possible D match to TRBD1 (5 bases). The CDR3 extends over 15 amino acids. Germline CDR1 is MNHEY and CDR2 is SVGEGT. In nucleotides, the CDR3 is TGTGCCTGCAGTCCCCCGAGGGGCATGAACACTGAAGCTTTCTTT. It is translated as CACSPPRGMNTEAFF.

This chain connects TRBV27 to TRBJ1-2, with TRBD1 matching 8 bases. This CDR3 comprises 13 residues. CDR1 is MNHEY, CDR2 SMNVEV, per germline (reference sequence). With V trimmed by 5 bases and J by 4 bases, 3 bases remained unmatched. In DNA, the CDR3 is TGTGCCAGCAGTAGACAGGGGAGCTATGGCTACACCTTC. Its translation: CASSRQGSYGYTF.

In this sample, this clonotype turned up once. One base away lies a much larger clone, so this may be a sequencing read error. The CDR3 protein is CASSLGDGNTQYF. The CDR3 nucleotides read TGCGCCAGCAGCTTGGGGGACGGAAACACTCAGTACTTC. The J gene is TRBJ2-4, the V gene TRBV5-1, with D perhaps being TRBD1 or TRBD2 (5 bases each). The CDR3 loop spans 13 amino acids. Germline-derived CDR1 and CDR2 are SGHRS and YFSETQ.

This clonotype came up a few times. CDR3 sequence: CASSLTLDIANYGYTF. The CDR3, as DNA: TGTGCCAGCAGCCTAACCCTAGACATCGCGAACTATGGCTACACCTTC. The chain combines TRBV7-9 with TRBJ1-2; D is ambiguous. CDR3 length: 16 residues. The germline V gene has CDR1 SEHNR and CDR2 FQNEAQ (reference sequence). Trimming shortened V by 5 bases and J by 2 bases, and 18 bases separated the two germline ends.

The chain combines TRBV6-5 with TRBJ1-4, with 7 bases fitting TRBD1. Trimming removed 4 bases from V and 10 bases from J; junction bases left unmatched: 12. Germline assignment: CDR1 MNHEY and CDR2 SVGAGI. This CDR3 is 15 amino acids long. CDR3 coding DNA: TGTGCCAGCAGTTTCACCGACAGGGTTTGGGGAAAACTGTTTTTT. This translates into CASSFTDRVWGKLFF.

The rearrangement joins TRBV5-6 to TRBJ2-1; D may correspond to TRBD1 or TRBD2 (6 bases each). The CDR3 runs 16 residues. Germline CDR1 is SGHDT and CDR2 is YYEEEE. The ends were cut back, 1 base at V and 0 bases at J, with 11 bases in the middle. CDR3 sequence (DNA): TGTGCCAGCAGCTTGTGGGGGGCGGGCTCCTACAATGAGCAGTTCTTC. It encodes CASSLWGAGSYNEQFF.

This chain uses TRBV25-1 with TRBJ1-2; weak D call: TRBD1 (5 bases). The CDR3 sequence is 14 residues long. The germline V gene encodes CDR1 MGHDK and CDR2 SYGVNS. V was clipped by 8 bases and J by 1 base, with 14 bases between them. CDR3 in DNA: TGTGCCAGCGGACCCACAGGCGGTAACTATGGCTACACCTTC. It codes for CASGPTGGNYGYTF.

This chain joins TRBV5-1 and TRBJ1-1, with D hard to call. This CDR3 comprises 14 residues. Germline V lookup: CDR1 SGHRS, CDR2 YFSETQ. Trimming removed 1 base from V and 4 bases from J, with 11 bases in between. The CDR3 sequence is CASSLRALGTEAFF. CDR3 sequence (DNA): TGCGCCAGCAGCTTGCGGGCCTTGGGCACTGAAGCTTTCTTT. The whole variable domain, remainder taken from reference TRBV5-1 and TRBJ1-1, is KAGVTQTPRYLIKTRGQQVTLSCSPISGHRSVSWYQQTPGQGLQFLFEYFSETQRNKGNFPGRFSGRQFSNSRSEMNVSTLELGDSALYLCASSLRALGTEAFFGQGTRLTVV.

This clonotype was counted ten times or more. J is TRBJ2-1 and V is TRBV20-1; D unresolved. Trimming stripped 3 bases from V and 0 bases from J, with 3 bases between. Looked up from germline, CDR1 is DFQATT and CDR2 is SNEGSKA (reference sequence). This CDR3 has 12 amino acids. The CDR3 bases are TGCAGTGCTAGTAGCTCCTACAATGAGCAGTTCTTC. As protein: CSASSSYNEQFF.

Only a few counts were recorded for this clonotype. The V gene is TRBV25-1, the J gene TRBJ1-2, with 7 bases identical to TRBD1. Germline loops: CDR1 MGHDK, CDR2 SYGVNS. Unmatched junction bases numbered 7, after V lost 4 bases and J lost 11 bases. The CDR3 loop spans 12 amino acids. CDR3 sequence: CASSAYRGGYTF. In DNA, the CDR3 is TGTGCCAGCAGTGCCTACAGGGGAGGATACACCTTC.

J is TRBJ1-2 and V is TRBV3-1, with a tentative D call TRBD1 (5 bases). This CDR3 has 16 amino acids. Germline lookup yields CDR1 LGHDT and CDR2 YNNKEL (reference sequence). Trimming cost V 2 bases and J 8 bases, with 21 bases left between them. Here the CDR3 DNA reads TGTGCCAGCAGCCAACCCCCAGGCGAGGGACGAGGCGGCTACACCTTC. It yields the protein CASSQPPGEGRGGYTF.

In its sample, this clonotype was seen once. The junction and the germline gene differ at one end; a read error may be behind it. As DNA, the CDR3 is TGTGCCACCAGTGGCGGCAGTACCTACGAGCAGTACTTC. Translating it yields CATSGGSTYEQYF. The chain links TRBV10-3 to TRBJ2-5; D uncertain. Near its end, the DNA agrees better with TRBJ2-7, so the J call may be wrong. The germline CDR1 and CDR2 sequences are ENHRY and SYGVKD. The CDR3 runs 13 residues.

V and J are TRBV14 and TRBJ1-1; 7 positions agree with TRBD1. After removal of 0 bases from V and 5 bases from J, the junction contained 6 bases not matched to a gene. The CDR3 runs 15 residues. CDR1 is SGHDN, CDR2 FVKESK, per germline. The CDR3 DNA follows: TGTGCCAGCAGCCAAGACGCAGGGGGTTATACTGAAGCTTTCTTT. This sequence encodes CASSQDAGGYTEAFF.

This clonotype was seen only a few times. The chain employs TRBV24-1 and TRBJ2-3, with 8 nucleotides matching TRBD1. Germline trimming cut 4 bases from V and 14 bases from J; bases unmatched to any gene: 7. This CDR3 has 12 residues. Germline lookup yields CDR1 KGHDR and CDR2 SFDVKD. The CDR3 nucleotides are TGTGCCACCAGTGACGACAGGGGAGGTGTGTATTTT. Residues: CATSDDRGGVYF.

The rearrangement links TRBV3-1 to TRBJ2-4, with unresolved D. Trimming stripped 4 bases from V and 7 bases from J, with 8 bases between. Germline V gene data show CDR1 as LGHDT and CDR2 as YNNKEL (reference sequence). This CDR3 comprises 12 residues. The CDR3 protein is CASSPLWNIQYF. The CDR3 coding sequence is TGTGCCAGCAGCCCCCTCTGGAACATTCAGTACTTC.

The chain carries TRBV29-1 and TRBJ1-3; D might be TRBD1 (5 bases). The germline gives CDR1 SQVTM, CDR2 ANQGSEA. The CDR3 extends over 15 amino acids. V was clipped by 3 bases and J by 0 bases, with 12 bases between them. The CDR3 DNA is TGCAGCGTTGAGGGCGGGACCCCCTCTGGAAACACCATATATTTT. This translates into CSVEGGTPSGNTIYF. Filled out from reference TRBV29-1 and TRBJ1-3, the complete variable domain reads SAVISQKPSRDICQRGTSLTIQCQVDSQVTMMFWYRQQPGQSLTLIATANQGSEATYESGFVIDKFPISRPNLTFSTLTVSNMSPEDSSIYLCSVEGGTPSGNTIYFGEGSWLTVV.

The chain has TRBV3-1 and TRBJ1-1; no reliable D call. CDR1 and CDR2 (germline): LGHDT, YNNKEL (reference sequence). The CDR3 is 13 amino acids. V was pared by 5 bases and J by 6 bases, with 13 bases between. CDR3: CASSAWHSAEAFF. For the CDR3, the DNA is TGTGCCAGCAGCGCATGGCACTCGGCTGAAGCTTTCTTT.

This clonotype was seen just once. J is TRBJ2-1 and V is TRBV12-3 or TRBV12-4; a weak D match, TRBD2 (7 bases). Trimming took 10 bases from V and 6 from J, leaving 19 bases between them. CDR3 size: 14 residues. CDR3 loop: CAIKKGGAGNEQFF. The CDR3 DNA is TGTGCCATAAAGAAGGGGGGGGCAGGCAATGAGCAGTTCTTC.

The rearrangement links TRBV3-1 to TRBJ1-2, with D possibly TRBD1 on 5 matching bases. CDR3 size: 14 residues. CDR1 LGHDT and CDR2 YNNKEL come from the germline V gene (reference sequence). Trimming cost V 4 bases and J 6 bases, with 15 bases left between them. The CDR3 nucleotides are TGTGCCAGCAGCCGCCTCGACAGTCCGGATGGCTACACCTTC. Protein product: CASSRLDSPDGYTF.

In this sample, this clonotype turned up a few times. The V and J genes are TRBV6-5 and TRBJ2-6; D ambiguous. The V end lost 5 bases, the J end lost 0 bases, and 8 bases lay between the germline ends. The CDR3 has 15 amino acids. Germline lookup yields CDR1 MNHEY and CDR2 SVGAGI. The CDR3 reads CASSIGPSGANVLTF. The CDR3, as DNA: TGTGCCAGCAGTATCGGGCCCTCTGGGGCCAACGTCCTGACTTTC.

This rearrangement joins TRBV27 to TRBJ2-5, with a weak D call TRBD1 (6 bases). The DNA end is more similar to TRBJ2-7, so the J call may be wrong. Per germline, CDR1 MNHEY and CDR2 SMNVEV (reference sequence). The CDR3 sequence is 13 residues long. The CDR3 protein is CASSPRTEYEQYF. In nucleotides, the CDR3 is TGTGCCAGCAGTCCTCGGACAGAGTACGAGCAGTACTTC.

This clonotype has more than one count but fewer than ten. The chain uses TRBV29-1 and TRBJ1-2, with no clear D. This CDR3 has 12 amino acids. Trimming left V 7 bases short and J 0 bases short, with 9 bases between. Germline lookup yields CDR1 SQVTM and CDR2 ANQGSEA. The CDR3 region has the DNA TGCAGCGCTCTGACGTCTAACTATGGCTACACCTTC. It codes for CSALTSNYGYTF. The entire variable domain, with the rest obtained from reference TRBV29-1 and TRBJ1-2, is as follows: SAVISQKPSRDICQRGTSLTIQCQVDSQVTMMFWYRQQPGQSLTLIATANQGSEATYESGFVIDKFPISRPNLTFSTLTVSNMSPEDSSIYLCSALTSNYGYTFGSGTRLTVV.

V and J are TRBV20-1 and TRBJ2-3; 11 positions agree with TRBD2. Germline V lookup: CDR1 DFQATT, CDR2 SNEGSKA (reference sequence). This CDR3 contains 15 residues. V lost 2 bases, J lost 3 bases, and 4 bases stayed unmatched. As DNA, the CDR3 is TGCAGTGCTAGAATACTAGCGGGGGTGACAGATACGCAGTATTTT. This translates into CSARILAGVTDTQYF.

The table lists this clonotype with a few counts. The CDR3 region is CASSLGGLNEKLFF. In nucleotides, the CDR3 is TGTGCCAGCAGCTTGGGGGGCCTTAATGAAAAACTGTTTTTT. The chain carries TRBV7-2 and TRBJ1-4; TRBD1 is a possible D gene (6 bases). The CDR3 extends over 14 amino acids. V was clipped by 3 bases and J by 4 bases, with 9 bases between them. CDR1 and CDR2 from the germline V gene are SGHTA and FQGNSA.

J is TRBJ2-5 and V is TRBV6-1; TRBD2 aligns across 8 bases. Germline trimming cut 2 bases from V and 1 base from J; bases unmatched to any gene: 12. Germline loops: CDR1 MNHNS, CDR2 SASEGT. The CDR3 extends over 18 amino acids. The CDR3 reads CASSEKAGGVGLQETQYF. The CDR3 DNA sequence: TGTGCCAGCAGTGAAAAGGCGGGGGGAGTGGGTCTCCAAGAGACCCAGTACTTC.

The rearrangement joins TRBV12-3 or TRBV12-4 to TRBJ2-1, with 8 positions matching TRBD1. This CDR3 has 18 residues. V shed 5 bases and J 0 bases; nucleotides not matched to a gene: 12. This CDR3 is CASSVRDRLSSSYNEQFF. The CDR3 DNA reads TGTGCCAGCAGTGTCCGGGACAGGCTCTCGAGCTCCTACAATGAGCAGTTCTTC.